Presented here are 14 T cell receptor beta chains from one specimen sequenced in a study of radiotherapy plus CTLA-4 blockade in lung cancer (dated by TCRdb to the late 2010s). The library was made by the immunoSEQ multiplex PCR assay. TCRdb's version of the immuneACCESS table is confined to in-frame rearrangements and falls short of the full clone set. An unresolved V gene accounts for under half of the shortfall where checked; the remainder is of unknown origin. In all, the sample holds over 75,000 clones, and roughly 85% of those were seen once. Of the sample, around 0.79% is held by the ten largest clones. Material: peripheral blood, obtained from a patient treated with radiotherapy plus ipilimumab. These TCRs come from a human donor with non-small cell lung cancer who had stable disease on radiotherapy plus ipilimumab.

The DNA of the CDR3 is TGTGCCAGCAGCGATGGGACTAGCGGGAGGATAAATGAGCAGTTCTTC. This codes for CASSDGTSGRINEQFF. This sequence joins TRBV2 and TRBJ2-1, with 15 positions matching TRBD2. This CDR3 spans 16 amino acids. V lost 6 bases, J lost 7 bases, and 7 bases stayed unmatched. CDR1 SNHLY and CDR2 FYNNEI come from the germline V gene.

The chain uses TRBV9 and TRBJ1-3, with D tentatively TRBD1 (5 bases). V lost 2 bases and J lost 4, with 16 bases in between. The CDR3 is 16 residues long. The V gene's germline CDR1 is SGDLS and CDR2 YYNGEE. In nucleotides, the CDR3 is TGTGCCAGCAGCGTTGGTCTACAGGATCTCGGAAACACCATATATTTT. Amino acids: CASSVGLQDLGNTIYF.

V and J are TRBV5-5 and TRBJ2-7, with 7 bases lining up with TRBD2. V lost 2 bases to trimming and J lost 4 bases; unmatched junction nucleotides: 3. Germline values: CDR1 SGHKS, CDR2 YYEKEE (reference sequence). The CDR3 runs 13 residues. The CDR3 DNA follows: TGTGCCAGCAGCTTCTGGGGGGGTTACGAGCAGTACTTC. Translated, it gives CASSFWGGYEQYF. The full variable domain, its missing parts supplied by reference TRBV5-5 and TRBJ2-7, is DAGVTQSPTHLIKTRGQQVTLRCSPISGHKSVSWYQQVLGQGPQFIFQYYEKEERGRGNFPDRFSARQFPNYSSELNVNALLLGDSALYLCASSFWGGYEQYFGPGTRLTVT.

CDR3 residues: CASSLVASGGSSYEQYF. In DNA, the CDR3 is TGTGCCAGCAGTTTAGTGGCTAGCGGCGGAAGCTCCTACGAGCAGTACTTC. The J gene is TRBJ2-7, the V gene TRBV27, with TRBD2 matching 7 bases. After removal of 2 bases from V and 0 bases from J, the junction contained 10 bases not matched to a gene. From germline, CDR1 is MNHEY and CDR2 SMNVEV (reference sequence). There are 17 residues in the CDR3.

The rearrangement uses TRBV6-1 and TRBJ1-5; unclear D gene. This CDR3 is built from 13 residues. Trimming took 1 base from V and 7 from J, leaving 8 bases between them. Germline values: CDR1 MNHNS, CDR2 SASEGT. CDR3 DNA sequence: TGTGCCAGCAGTGAAGTGGGAGACCAGCCCCAGCATTTT. Protein sequence: CASSEVGDQPQHF.

This sequence joins TRBV5-1 and TRBJ1-2; 8 bases line up with TRBD1. Trimming took 0 bases from V and 6 from J; bases not matched to a gene: 7. The CDR3 contains 15 residues. Looked up from germline, CDR1 is SGHRS and CDR2 is YFSETQ. CDR3 region: CASSLDATGAHGYTF. Here the CDR3 DNA reads TGCGCCAGCAGCTTGGATGCGACAGGGGCACATGGCTACACCTTC.

The chain is built from TRBV19 and TRBJ2-2, with 11 bases matching TRBD1. The germline V gene has CDR1 LNHDA and CDR2 SQIVND (reference sequence). V was clipped by 10 bases and J by 7 bases; unmatched bases: 8. The length of the CDR3 is 14 residues. The CDR3 region has the DNA TGTGCCACCTCGGACAGGGGGCTTATCGGGGAGCTGTTTTTT. Its translation: CATSDRGLIGELFF.

Written as DNA, the CDR3 is TGTGCCAGCAGTTTTGGTGGACAGGGGGCTAATGGCTACACCTTC. Translating gives CASSFGGQGANGYTF. The rearrangement joins TRBV6-5 to TRBJ1-2, with 11 bases that match TRBD1. V shed 4 bases and J 6 bases; nucleotides not matched to a gene: 7. The germline V gene encodes CDR1 MNHEY and CDR2 SVGAGI. This CDR3 contains 15 residues.

This clone was detected only once. The rearrangement links TRBV28 to TRBJ2-3; TRBD2 matches at 11 bases. After removal of 3 bases from V and 2 bases from J, the junction contained 10 bases not matched to a gene. The CDR3 covers 18 residues. Germline CDR1 and CDR2: MDHEN and SYDVKM. In DNA, the CDR3 is TGTGCCAGCAGTTTCCAACAACCGGGACTAGCGGTCACAGATACGCAGTATTTT. It specifies CASSFQQPGLAVTDTQYF.

J is TRBJ1-3 and V is TRBV9; D is undetermined. Germline CDR1 reads SGDLS; CDR2 reads YYNGEE. V shed 0 bases and J shed 1 base, with 8 bases lying between them. This CDR3 has 15 amino acids. The CDR3: CASSVGGVSGNTIYF. CDR3 DNA sequence: TGTGCCAGCAGCGTAGGAGGTGTTTCTGGAAACACCATATATTTT. The full variable domain, rest sourced from reference TRBV9 and TRBJ1-3, is DSGVTQTPKHLITATGQRVTLRCSPRSGDLSVYWYQQSLDQGLQFLIQYYNGEERAKGNILERFSAQQFPDLHSELNLSSLELGDSALYFCASSVGGVSGNTIYFGEGSWLTVV.

The gene calls are TRBV19 and TRBJ2-3; D may be TRBD1 (5 bases). The V and J ends lost 10 bases and 0 bases respectively, with 14 bases between them. This CDR3 comprises 14 residues. Germline V CDR1 and CDR2: LNHDA, SQIVND (reference sequence). Written as DNA, the CDR3 is TGTGCCACCAGACAGAGCCCTAGCACAGATACGCAGTATTTT. Translating gives CATRQSPSTDTQYF. Combining the CDR3 with reference TRBV19 and TRBJ2-3 gives the whole variable domain DGGITQSPKYLFRKEGQNVTLSCEQNLNHDAMYWYRQDPGQGLRLIYYSQIVNDFQKGDIAEGYSVSREKKESFPLTVTSAQKNPTAFYLCATRQSPSTDTQYFGPGTRLTVL.

The CDR3: CASSPLVGETQYF. CDR3 nucleotides: TGTGCCAGCAGCCCCCTCGTAGGAGAGACCCAGTACTTC. The chain joins TRBV7-3 to TRBJ2-5, with D unclear. This CDR3 contains 13 residues. The germline V gene has CDR1 SGHTA and CDR2 FQGTGA. Trimming shortened V by 5 bases and J by 4 bases, and 11 bases separated the two germline ends.

The chain combines TRBV30 with TRBJ1-4, with TRBD1 matching 7 bases. The CDR3 consists of 13 residues. V lost 5 bases, J lost 1 base, and 1 base stayed unmatched. Germline assignment: CDR1 GTSNPN and CDR2 SVGIG (reference sequence). The CDR3 DNA is TGTGCCTGGTACAGGGGAACTAATGAAAAACTGTTTTTT. Translation: CAWYRGTNEKLFF.

This sequence joins TRBV7-2 and TRBJ2-7, with D tentatively TRBD1 or TRBD2 (5 bases each). This CDR3 spans 14 amino acids. V lost 3 bases to trimming and J lost 2 bases, with 11 bases between them. Germline CDR1 is SGHTA and CDR2 is FQGNSA. CDR3 bases: TGTGCCAGCAGCTTGACGGGGCCTACCTACGAGCAGTACTTC. Residues: CASSLTGPTYEQYF.